Listed below are T cell receptor beta chains from one sample, sequenced in a study of cytomegalovirus exposure and HLA in healthy donors. The table came from immunoSEQ multiplex PCR; TCRdb's copy has only in-frame clones and leaves some out. The sample comprises 99,000 or so clones, 85% to 90% of which are singletons, and 4% rests with the top ten. The sequenced sample consisted of PBMCs. Every receptor here comes from a woman younger than 35 in good health and CMV-seropositive. Both conserved end residues are part of each CDR3. Fields, in order: D gene, J gene, clone size, V gene, CDR3 protein, CDR3 DNA. A D gene is named only where the DNA matches it firmly. Where a row states a size, it is once, few, many or the class of an expanded clone; other rows omit it.

D: -; J: TRBJ2-3; size: -; V: TRBV10-1; CDR3: CASRGDSTDTQYF; DNA: TGCGCCAGCAGGGGAGACAGCACAGATACGCAGTATTTT
D: TRBD2; J: TRBJ2-5; size: -; V: TRBV2; CDR3: CASSGGGAAEETQYF; DNA: TGTGCCAGCAGTGGGGGGGGAGCGGCTGAAGAGACCCAGTACTTC
D: -; J: TRBJ2-5; size: -; V: TRBV28; CDR3: CASSPTRLLETQYF; DNA: TGTGCCAGCAGTCCTACTAGACTACTGGAGACCCAGTACTTC
D: -; J: TRBJ1-5; size: -; V: TRBV21-1; CDR3: CASSKRGGSQPQHF; DNA: TGTGCCAGCAGCAAACGGGGGGGCTCTCAGCCCCAGCATTTT
D: -; J: TRBJ2-5; size: -; V: TRBV7-9; CDR3: CASSLRRTAQETQYF; DNA: TGTGCCAGCAGCCTACGGCGGACAGCCCAAGAGACCCAGTACTTC
D: -; J: TRBJ1-3; size: -; V: TRBV9; CDR3: CASSVDLSGNTIYF; DNA: TGTGCCAGCAGCGTAGATCTCTCTGGAAACACCATATATTTT
D: TRBD1; J: TRBJ2-7; size: -; V: TRBV30; CDR3: CACRDRESYEQYF; DNA: TGTGCCTGCCGGGACAGGGAATCCTACGAGCAGTACTTC
D: -; J: TRBJ1-4; size: -; V: TRBV5-5; CDR3: CASQMSSGEKLFF; DNA: TGTGCCAGCCAGATGTCATCGGGTGAAAAACTGTTTTTT
D: -; J: TRBJ2-1; size: -; V: TRBV5-1; CDR3: CASSLEAPYNEQFF; DNA: TGCGCCAGCAGCTTGGAAGCGCCTTACAATGAGCAGTTCTTC
D: TRBD2; J: TRBJ2-5; size: -; V: TRBV6-5; CDR3: CASSYSTSGGAGTQYF; DNA: TGTGCCAGCAGTTACTCTACTAGCGGGGGGGCCGGGACCCAGTACTTC
D: -; J: TRBJ2-3; size: -; V: TRBV5-1; CDR3: CATRLVGSTDTQYF; DNA: TGCGCCACCCGCCTAGTCGGTAGCACAGATACGCAGTATTTT
D: TRBD2; J: TRBJ2-3; size: -; V: TRBV2; CDR3: CASRLSGGFTDTQYF; DNA: TGTGCCAGCAGGCTGAGCGGGGGGTTCACAGATACGCAGTATTTT
D: TRBD2; J: TRBJ2-5; size: -; V: TRBV7-3; CDR3: CASSFRGRVGETQYF; DNA: TGTGCCAGCAGCTTTCGAGGGAGGGTAGGAGAGACCCAGTACTTC
D: TRBD1; J: TRBJ2-7; size: -; V: TRBV5-4; CDR3: CASSSGQGRYEQYF; DNA: TGTGCCAGCAGCTCGGGACAGGGGAGATACGAGCAGTACTTC
D: -; J: TRBJ1-1; size: -; V: TRBV2; CDR3: CASRDRENTEAFF; DNA: TGTGCCAGCAGGGACAGAGAGAACACTGAAGCTTTCTTT
D: TRBD1; J: TRBJ1-2; size: -; V: TRBV28; CDR3: CASSPQGEYYGYTF; DNA: TGTGCCAGCAGTCCACAGGGGGAATACTATGGCTACACCTTC
D: -; J: TRBJ2-7; size: -; V: TRBV6-1; CDR3: CASGRQQMGEQYF; DNA: TGTGCCAGCGGAAGACAGCAGATGGGGGAGCAGTACTTC
D: -; J: TRBJ2-7; size: -; V: TRBV5-6; CDR3: CASHLQVNSYEQYF; DNA: TGTGCCAGCCACTTACAGGTGAACTCCTACGAGCAGTACTTC
D: -; J: TRBJ2-6; size: -; V: TRBV11-2; CDR3: CASSSNSGANVLTF; DNA: TGTGCCAGCAGCTCTAACTCTGGGGCCAACGTCCTGACTTTC
D: TRBD1; J: TRBJ2-7; size: -; V: TRBV6-1; CDR3: CASSESTGTNEQYF; DNA: TGTGCCAGCAGTGAGTCGACAGGGACAAACGAGCAGTACTTC
D: -; J: TRBJ1-2; size: -; V: TRBV2; CDR3: CASRPAELANYGYTF; DNA: TGTGCCAGCCGCCCCGCCGAGTTAGCTAACTATGGCTACACCTTC
D: -; J: TRBJ2-7; size: few; V: TRBV7-2; CDR3: CASSVDIYYEQYF; DNA: TGTGCCAGCAGCGTCGACATCTACTACGAGCAGTACTTC
D: -; J: TRBJ1-3; size: once; V: TRBV13; CDR3: CASHRSGNRRGTIYF; DNA: TGTGCCAGCCATCGCTCGGGCAACCGGCGGGGCACCATATATTTT
D: -; J: TRBJ1-6; size: few; V: TRBV2; CDR3: CASSDRGGSPLHF; DNA: TGTGCCAGCAGTGACAGGGGTGGTTCACCCCTCCACTTT
D: TRBD1; J: TRBJ2-5; size: once; V: TRBV13; CDR3: CASSTRQGLIMTQYF; DNA: TGTGCCAGCAGCACCCGACAGGGTCTTATTATGACCCAGTACTTC
D: -; J: TRBJ2-2; size: -; V: TRBV7-3; CDR3: CASSRGERVGELFF; DNA: TGTGCCAGCAGTAGAGGAGAGCGGGTTGGGGAGCTGTTTTTT
D: -; J: TRBJ1-1; size: -; V: TRBV12-5; CDR3: CASGHLTGSATEAFF; DNA: TGTGCTAGTGGTCACCTCACGGGGTCGGCCACTGAAGCTTTCTTT
D: TRBD1; J: TRBJ1-2; size: once; V: TRBV5-1; CDR3: CASSGGQGINTF; DNA: TGCGCCAGCAGCGGAGGACAGGGGATTAACACCTTC
D: TRBD1; J: TRBJ2-7; size: -; V: TRBV29-1; CDR3: CSVTTGAPYEQYF; DNA: TGCAGCGTTACGACAGGGGCCCCCTACGAGCAGTACTTC
D: -; J: TRBJ1-1; size: -; V: TRBV5-1; CDR3: CASSPAGATEAFF; DNA: TGCGCCAGCAGCCCGGCGGGAGCAACTGAAGCTTTCTTT
D: -; J: TRBJ2-1; size: -; V: TRBV2; CDR3: CASSVRQGGEQFF; DNA: TGTGCCAGCAGTGTCCGCCAGGGAGGTGAGCAGTTCTTC
D: TRBD1; J: TRBJ2-7; size: -; V: TRBV6-1; CDR3: CASSWDSSYEQYF; DNA: TGTGCCAGCAGTTGGGACAGCTCCTACGAGCAGTACTTC
D: -; J: TRBJ1-1; size: -; V: TRBV6-5; CDR3: CASSPGSTEAFF; DNA: TGTGCCAGCAGTCCAGGGTCCACTGAAGCTTTCTTT
D: -; J: TRBJ1-2; size: few; V: TRBV30; CDR3: CAWGQTNYGYTF; DNA: TGTGCCTGGGGACAGACTAACTATGGCTACACCTTC
D: -; J: TRBJ2-1; size: -; V: TRBV9; CDR3: CASSVGWGRANEQFF; DNA: TGTGCCAGCAGCGTAGGTTGGGGGCGGGCCAATGAGCAGTTCTTC
D: TRBD1; J: TRBJ1-6; size: -; V: TRBV5-6; CDR3: CASSAGTGVRFGDSPLHF; DNA: TGTGCCAGCAGCGCCGGGACAGGGGTGCGTTTCGGTGATTCACCCCTCCACTTT
D: -; J: TRBJ2-3; size: -; V: TRBV6-6; CDR3: CASSPPGVLTDTQYF; DNA: TGTGCCAGCAGTCCTCCCGGAGTCCTGACAGATACGCAGTATTTT
D: -; J: TRBJ1-1; size: -; V: TRBV5-4; CDR3: CASSPTNRPMNTEAFF; DNA: TGTGCCAGCAGCCCCACAAACAGGCCCATGAACACTGAAGCTTTCTTT
D: TRBD2; J: TRBJ2-3; size: -; V: TRBV18; CDR3: CASSPYGLAESLDTQYF; DNA: TGTGCCAGCTCTCCATACGGACTAGCGGAGAGCTTAGATACGCAGTATTTT
D: -; J: TRBJ2-2; size: -; V: TRBV7-6; CDR3: CASSQQATNTGELFF; DNA: TGTGCCAGCAGCCAGCAGGCCACTAACACCGGGGAGCTGTTTTTT
D: TRBD1; J: TRBJ1-2; size: few; V: TRBV5-4; CDR3: CASSLQGVDGYTF; DNA: TGTGCCAGCAGCCTACAGGGGGTGGACGGCTACACCTTC
D: -; J: TRBJ1-3; size: -; V: TRBV15; CDR3: CATSLQQGSGNTIYF; DNA: TGTGCCACCAGCCTACAACAGGGCTCTGGAAACACCATATATTTT
D: -; J: TRBJ2-7; size: -; V: TRBV28; CDR3: CASSPTGGALLPHDEQYF; DNA: TGTGCCAGCAGCCCGACCGGCGGGGCTCTTCTCCCGCACGACGAGCAGTACTTC
D: TRBD1; J: TRBJ2-1; size: few; V: TRBV7-8; CDR3: CASSRKTGVDEQFF; DNA: TGTGCCAGCAGCCGAAAGACAGGGGTCGATGAGCAGTTCTTC
D: -; J: TRBJ1-1; size: -; V: TRBV2; CDR3: CASKFQGGENTEAFF; DNA: TGTGCCAGCAAGTTTCAGGGAGGTGAGAACACTGAAGCTTTCTTT
D: TRBD2; J: TRBJ2-1; size: once; V: TRBV6-6; CDR3: CASSYPDGGGGNEQFF; DNA: TGTGCCAGCAGTTACCCCGACGGGGGGGGAGGAAATGAGCAGTTCTTC
D: TRBD1; J: TRBJ1-2; size: -; V: TRBV7-2; CDR3: CASSTRQGRGYTF; DNA: TGTGCCAGCAGCACCCGACAGGGTAGAGGCTACACCTTC
D: TRBD1; J: TRBJ2-7; size: -; V: TRBV6-5; CDR3: CASSPYRDRVNEQYF; DNA: TGTGCCAGCAGTCCCTACCGGGACAGGGTCAACGAGCAGTACTTC